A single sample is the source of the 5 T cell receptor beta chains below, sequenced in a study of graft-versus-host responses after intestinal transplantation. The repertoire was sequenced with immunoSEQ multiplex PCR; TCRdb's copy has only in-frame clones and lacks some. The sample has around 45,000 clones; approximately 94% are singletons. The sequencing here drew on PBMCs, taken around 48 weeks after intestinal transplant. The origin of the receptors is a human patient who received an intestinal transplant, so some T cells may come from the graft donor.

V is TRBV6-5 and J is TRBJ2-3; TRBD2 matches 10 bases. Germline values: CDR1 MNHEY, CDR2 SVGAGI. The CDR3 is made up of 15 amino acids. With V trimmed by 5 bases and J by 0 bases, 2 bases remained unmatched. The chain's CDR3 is CASSTSGTSTDTQYF. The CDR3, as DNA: TGTGCCAGCAGTACTAGCGGGACTAGCACAGATACGCAGTATTTT.

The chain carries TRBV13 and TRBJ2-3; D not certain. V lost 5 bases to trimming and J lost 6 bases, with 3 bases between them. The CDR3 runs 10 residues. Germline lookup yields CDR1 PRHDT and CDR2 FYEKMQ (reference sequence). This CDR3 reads CASSGDTQYF. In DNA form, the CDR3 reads TGTGCCAGCAGCGGTGATACGCAGTATTTT.

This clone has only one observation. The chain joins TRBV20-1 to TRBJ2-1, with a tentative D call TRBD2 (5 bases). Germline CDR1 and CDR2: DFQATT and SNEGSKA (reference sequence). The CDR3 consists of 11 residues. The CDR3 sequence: CNPRGYNEQFF. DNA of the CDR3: TGCAACCCCCGGGGATACAATGAGCAGTTCTTC.

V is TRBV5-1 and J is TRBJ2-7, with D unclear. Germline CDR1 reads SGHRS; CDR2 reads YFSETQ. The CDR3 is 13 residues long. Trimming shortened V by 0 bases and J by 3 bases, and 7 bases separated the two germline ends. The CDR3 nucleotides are TGCGCCAGCAGCTTGGTCGAGCACTACGAGCAGTACTTC. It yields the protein CASSLVEHYEQYF.

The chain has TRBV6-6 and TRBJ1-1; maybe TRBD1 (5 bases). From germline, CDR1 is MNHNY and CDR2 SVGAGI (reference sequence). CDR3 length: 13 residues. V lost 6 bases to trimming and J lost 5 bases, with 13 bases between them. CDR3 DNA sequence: TGTGCCAGCAGCCACCTCAGGGTAACTGAAGCTTTCTTT. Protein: CASSHLRVTEAFF.